Following are 30 T cell receptor beta chains from one sample sequenced in a study of OX40 agonist ivuxolimab in advanced cancers. TCRdb's copy holds only in-frame clones and misses some; the assay was immunoSEQ multiplex PCR. This sample carries 60,000 or so clones, 83% of them seen once, and the ten largest clones take around 3.3%. This material consisted of CD4+ or CD8+ T cells sorted from blood, taken in a trial of the OX40 agonist ivuxolimab. These receptors were collected from an adult with an advanced solid tumor such as melanoma, head and neck, liver or kidney cancer.

This clone was counted a few times. The gene calls are TRBV18 and TRBJ1-1, with D perhaps TRBD1 (5 bases). The V gene lost 5 bases and the J gene lost 5 bases, with 12 bases spanning the gap. Germline CDR1 is KGHSH and CDR2 is LQKENI. CDR3 length equals 13 residues. The CDR3 spells CASSLGVGTEAFF. In DNA, the CDR3 is TGTGCCAGCTCATTGGGGGTAGGGACTGAAGCTTTCTTT.

This rearrangement joins TRBV6-4 to TRBJ1-2; D perhaps matches TRBD1 (6 bases). V was pared by 5 bases and J by 4 bases, with 20 bases between. The CDR3 sequence is 16 residues long. Germline V CDR1 and CDR2: MRHNA, SNTAGT. CDR3 nucleotides: TGTGCCAGCAGTTCGAGGGGGGTACAGGGATCCTATGGCTACACCTTC. It codes for CASSSRGVQGSYGYTF.

The genes are TRBV11-3 and TRBJ2-2; D is unclear. The CDR3 spans 12 residues. V lost 7 bases and J lost 6, with 9 bases in between. CDR1 SGHNT and CDR2 YENEEA come from the germline V gene. The CDR3 nucleotides read TGTGCCAGCACCCCCACCTCCGGGGAGCTGTTTTTT. It encodes CASTPTSGELFF. Drawing the rest from reference TRBV11-3 and TRBJ2-2, the complete variable domain is EAGVVQSPRYKIIEKKQPVAFWCNPISGHNTLYWYLQNLGQGPELLIRYENEEAVDDSQLPKDRFSAERLKGVDSTLKIQPAELGDSAVYLCASTPTSGELFFGEGSRLTVL.

This rearrangement joins TRBV18 to TRBJ2-2; no firm D call. Germline loops: CDR1 KGHSH, CDR2 LQKENI. This CDR3 is 16 amino acids long. V was shortened by 1 base and J by 0 bases, with 9 bases between the two germline ends. The CDR3 region has the DNA TGTGCCAGCTCACCACGCTCAGACCCGAACACCGGGGAGCTGTTTTTT. Translated: CASSPRSDPNTGELFF.

Comments on this clone: Other DNA sequences from this sample encode an identical CDR3 as well. The V gene is TRBV5-4, the J gene TRBJ1-1; D possibly corresponds to TRBD1 (6 bases). The germline V gene has CDR1 SGHNT and CDR2 YYREEE (reference sequence). The germline V and J ends were trimmed by 4 bases and 5 bases, with 18 bases remaining between them. The CDR3 contains 15 residues. DNA of the CDR3: TGTGCCAGCAGCCAAAAGAAGACAGGCAGGACTGAAGCTTTCTTT. Protein sequence: CASSQKKTGRTEAFF.

The chain is built from TRBV28 and TRBJ2-2, with D possibly being TRBD1 (7 bases). The CDR3 loop spans 14 amino acids. V gave up 8 bases and J gave up 6 bases, with 16 bases separating them. The germline V gene encodes CDR1 MDHEN and CDR2 SYDVKM. Written as DNA, the CDR3 is TGTGCCAGCGGCGGGGCAGGGGGACCCGGGGAGCTGTTTTTT. This sequence encodes CASGGAGGPGELFF.

V and J are TRBV6-6 and TRBJ1-3; 8 bases agree with TRBD1. CDR3 size: 15 residues. The trim removed 6 bases at V and 3 bases at J, leaving 7 bases unmatched. Germline CDR1 is MNHNY and CDR2 is SVGAGI (reference sequence). CDR3 nucleotide sequence: TGTGCCAGCAGGCCAGGGACAGGCCGTGGAAACACCATATATTTT. Translation: CASRPGTGRGNTIYF.

The chain has TRBV6-6 and TRBJ2-5, with 11 bases aligning to TRBD2. The J segment lost 4 bases and the V segment lost 6 bases, leaving 7 bases of the junction unmatched. Germline V gene data show CDR1 as MNHNY and CDR2 as SVGAGI (reference sequence). The CDR3 covers 15 residues. The CDR3 DNA is TGTGCCAGCAGCCTAATAGCGGGGGGGCGAGAGACCCAGTACTTC. Its translation is CASSLIAGGRETQYF.

This clone occurred a few times. This sequence joins TRBV30 and TRBJ1-1; 7 nucleotides agree with TRBD1. With 5 bases clipped from V and 0 bases from J, the junction kept 3 bases outside the gene matches. Germline loops: CDR1 GTSNPN, CDR2 SVGIG (reference sequence). This CDR3 has 13 amino acids. CDR3 sequence: CAWGGQLNTEAFF. In DNA, the CDR3 is TGTGCCTGGGGGGGACAGTTGAACACTGAAGCTTTCTTT. The complete variable domain, with remaining parts taken from reference TRBV30 and TRBJ1-1, reads SQTIHQWPATLVQPVGSPLSLECTVEGTSNPNLYWYRQAAGRGLQLLFYSVGIGQISSEVPQNLSASRPQDRQFILSSKKLLLSDSGFYLCAWGGQLNTEAFFGQGTRLTVV.

V gene TRBV7-3 combines with J gene TRBJ2-1; 13 bases fit TRBD2. CDR1 and CDR2 (germline): SGHTA, FQGTGA. The CDR3 sequence is 17 residues long. V dropped 3 bases and J dropped 0; count of bases not matched to a gene: 2. CDR3 sequence: CASSFGLAGASYNEQFF. The DNA for the CDR3 is TGTGCCAGCAGCTTCGGACTAGCGGGGGCCTCCTACAATGAGCAGTTCTTC.

The chain links TRBV6-5 to TRBJ2-2, with D tentatively TRBD1 (5 bases). From germline, CDR1 is MNHEY and CDR2 SVGAGI. This CDR3 has 14 residues. The V end lost 7 bases, the J end lost 6 bases, and 15 bases lay between the germline ends. CDR3 protein: CASTPGGAAGELFF. As DNA, the CDR3 is TGTGCCAGCACCCCGGGTGGGGCGGCCGGGGAGCTGTTTTTT.

This chain uses TRBV9 with TRBJ1-2, with D possibly TRBD1 on 5 matching bases. Trimming cost V 3 bases and J 3 bases, with 18 bases left between them. The germline V gene has CDR1 SGDLS and CDR2 YYNGEE. The CDR3 runs to 16 residues. The CDR3 bases are TGTGCCAGCAGCGAGGGGCTGAACGTGGGGGACTATGGCTACACCTTC. Translated, it gives CASSEGLNVGDYGYTF.

The CDR3 loop reads CASSWSVQETQYF. The CDR3 DNA follows: TGTGCCAGCAGTTGGTCGGTACAAGAGACCCAGTACTTC. V gene TRBV6-5 combines with J gene TRBJ2-5; no clear D. Germline CDR1 and CDR2: MNHEY and SVGAGI. The V end was cut by 4 bases, the J end by 2 bases, with 8 bases between. The length of the CDR3 is 13 residues.

With respect to this clone: The same CDR3 also results from other DNA sequences found in this sample. CDR3 nucleotides: TGTGCCAGTAGTATAGGTGGGGAGACCCAGTACTTC. This encodes CASSIGGETQYF. The chain carries TRBV19 and TRBJ2-5; D ambiguous. The germline V gene encodes CDR1 LNHDA and CDR2 SQIVND (reference sequence). The V and J ends lost 1 base and 5 bases respectively, with 5 bases between them. CDR3 length equals 12 residues.

The chain links TRBV23-1 to TRBJ2-1, with D perhaps assigned TRBD1 or TRBD2 (5 bases each). TRBV23-1 is given ORF status, its function remaining uncertain. Trimming cost V 6 bases and J 7 bases, with 16 bases left between them. The CDR3 covers 14 residues. CDR3 region: CASSYTNEGNEQFF. The CDR3 DNA follows: TGCGCCAGCAGCTATACTAACGAGGGGAATGAGCAGTTCTTC.

The chain links TRBV9 to TRBJ2-7; 7 positions match TRBD1. J was trimmed by 6 bases and V by 0 bases; bases with no gene match: 6. The CDR3 has 14 residues. Germline CDR1 is SGDLS and CDR2 is YYNGEE. CDR3 DNA sequence: TGTGCCAGCAGCGTAGACCCAGGGGGAAGCGAGCAGTACTTC. It specifies CASSVDPGGSEQYF.

In its sample, this clone was seen once. This rearrangement joins TRBV19 to TRBJ2-1; 7 nucleotides align to TRBD2. CDR3 length: 14 amino acids. Germline lookup yields CDR1 LNHDA and CDR2 SQIVND (reference sequence). V shed 7 bases, J shed 3 bases, and the junction held 6 bases outside the gene matches. Here the CDR3 reads CASTSTSYYNEQFF. The CDR3 bases are TGTGCCAGTACCTCGACTAGCTACTACAATGAGCAGTTCTTC. The variable domain in full, completed from reference TRBV19 and TRBJ2-1, reads DGGITQSPKYLFRKEGQNVTLSCEQNLNHDAMYWYRQDPGQGLRLIYYSQIVNDFQKGDIAEGYSVSREKKESFPLTVTSAQKNPTAFYLCASTSTSYYNEQFFGPGTRLTVL.

This clone came up a few times. The CDR3 DNA reads as TGTGCCAGCAGCTTGGCAGGGGTGAGGGCTAATTCACCCCTCCACTTT. This codes for CASSLAGVRANSPLHF. The chain couples TRBV5-4 to TRBJ1-6, with D perhaps matching TRBD1 (6 bases). This CDR3 contains 16 residues. Trimming pared 0 bases from V and 6 bases from J, leaving 13 bases between. Per germline, CDR1 SGHNT and CDR2 YYREEE (reference sequence). Together with reference TRBV5-4 and TRBJ1-6, the CDR3 gives the full variable domain: ETGVTQSPTHLIKTRGQQVTLRCSSQSGHNTVSWYQQALGQGPQFIFQYYREEENGRGNFPPRFSGLQFPNYSSELNVNALELDDSALYLCASSLAGVRANSPLHFGNGTRLTVT.

This chain links TRBV2 with TRBJ1-3; the D is unclear. CDR3 length: 14 residues. Trimming cost V 3 bases and J 2 bases, with 8 bases left between them. The germline V gene has CDR1 SNHLY and CDR2 FYNNEI. CDR3 bases: TGTGCCAGCAGTGAGAGGTCTGCTGGAAACACCATATATTTT. Amino acid sequence: CASSERSAGNTIYF.

V usage is TRBV4-3 and J usage is TRBJ2-1, with 8 bases that match TRBD2. The V and J ends lost 3 bases and 8 bases, in that order; junction bases with no gene match: 6. CDR3 length: 14 residues. The germline V gene encodes CDR1 LGHNA and CDR2 YSLEER. CDR3 coding DNA: TGCGCCAGCAGCCAGGGACTAGTGGGGGATGAGCAGTTCTTC. Protein: CASSQGLVGDEQFF.

This chain connects TRBV5-6 to TRBJ1-1; 11 positions agree with TRBD1. Germline V CDR1 and CDR2: SGHDT, YYEEEE. After removal of 4 bases from V and 4 bases from J, the junction contained 12 bases not matched to a gene. The CDR3 consists of 17 residues. The CDR3 reads CASSPWGTGGIGTEAFF. In DNA, the CDR3 is TGTGCCAGCAGCCCGTGGGGGACAGGGGGGATTGGCACTGAAGCTTTCTTT. Combining the CDR3 with reference TRBV5-6 and TRBJ1-1 gives the whole variable domain DAGVTQSPTHLIKTRGQQVTLRCSPKSGHDTVSWYQQALGQGPQFIFQYYEEEERQRGNFPDRFSGHQFPNYSSELNVNALLLGDSALYLCASSPWGTGGIGTEAFFGQGTRLTVV.

The chain carries TRBV2 and TRBJ2-5; 8 nucleotides match TRBD1. Germline V gene lookup returns CDR1 SNHLY and CDR2 FYNNEI. The CDR3 has 16 residues. J lost 5 bases, V lost 0 bases, and 8 bases had no gene match. CDR3 loop: CASSEALRGRTETQYF. CDR3 nucleotides: TGTGCCAGCAGTGAAGCCCTCAGGGGGCGGACGGAGACCCAGTACTTC.

The chain has TRBV18 and TRBJ1-6, with D uncertain. Germline CDR1 KGHSH, CDR2 LQKENI. The CDR3 contains 15 residues. The ends were cut back, 2 bases at V and 6 bases at J, with 11 bases in the middle. CDR3 bases: TGTGCCAGCTCACCAGGGTCCCTGCCTAATTCACCCCTCCACTTT. Encoded protein: CASSPGSLPNSPLHF.

CDR3 protein: CASSRTAQETQYF. The CDR3 DNA follows: TGTGCCAGCAGTCGGACAGCCCAAGAGACCCAGTACTTC. This chain joins TRBV28 and TRBJ2-5, with D maybe TRBD1 (6 bases). The germline CDR1 and CDR2 sequences are MDHEN and SYDVKM. V lost 5 bases and J 1 base, leaving 8 bases between the germline ends. CDR3 length: 13 amino acids.

The J gene is TRBJ2-2, the V gene TRBV12-5; 8 bases are shared with TRBD1. The length of the CDR3 is 15 residues. The V and J ends lost 1 base and 6 bases, in that order; junction bases with no gene match: 4. Germline V gene lookup returns CDR1 LGHNT and CDR2 FRNRAP. Here the CDR3 reads CASGLAQGESGELFF. The CDR3 nucleotides read TGTGCTAGTGGTTTGGCACAGGGGGAATCCGGGGAGCTGTTTTTT. Full variable domain (remainder filled in from reference TRBV12-5 and TRBJ2-2): DARVTQTPRHKVTEMGQEVTMRCQPILGHNTVFWYRQTMMQGLELLAYFRNRAPLDDSGMPKDRFSAEMPDATLATLKIQPSEPRDSAVYFCASGLAQGESGELFFGEGSRLTVL.

This chain joins TRBV5-1 and TRBJ2-7; 7 nucleotides match TRBD1. Trimming at V came to 4 bases and at J to 1 base, leaving 5 bases not matched to a gene. Germline V gene lookup returns CDR1 SGHRS and CDR2 YFSETQ. This CDR3 is built from 14 residues. The CDR3 DNA is TGCGCCAGCAGCCAACAGGGGCTATCCTACGAGCAGTACTTC. It encodes CASSQQGLSYEQYF.

This chain uses TRBV5-6 with TRBJ2-5; maybe TRBD2 (6 bases). Germline loops: CDR1 SGHDT, CDR2 YYEEEE. The CDR3 is 14 amino acids. V lost 3 bases and J 5 bases, leaving 14 bases between the germline ends. CDR3 nucleotides: TGTGCCAGCAGCTGGAGGCGGGGAAGGGAGACCCAGTACTTC. Its translation is CASSWRRGRETQYF.

This clone has only a few counts. The chain is built from TRBV7-6 and TRBJ1-5; D is uncertain. CDR1 and CDR2 (germline): SGHVS, FNYEAQ. V lost 5 bases and J lost 4, with 9 bases in between. CDR3 length equals 13 residues. DNA of the CDR3: TGTGCCAGCAGCCCCTCAGAGAATCAGCCCCAGCATTTT. Residues: CASSPSENQPQHF.

This chain uses TRBV30 with TRBJ2-5; D may match TRBD1 or TRBD2 (5 bases each). Germline CDR1 is GTSNPN and CDR2 is SVGIG (reference sequence). This CDR3 contains 14 residues. V was cut by 0 bases and J by 4 bases, with 12 bases left in between. CDR3 protein: CAWSVPTGRETQYF. DNA for the CDR3: TGTGCCTGGAGTGTACCGACGGGGCGAGAGACCCAGTACTTC.

This clone was counted a few times. The identical CDR3 is also encoded by other nucleotide sequences in the sample. This chain links TRBV28 with TRBJ1-2, with D perhaps TRBD1 (6 bases). The CDR3 has 16 residues. Germline V gene sequence: CDR1 MDHEN, CDR2 SYDVKM. V gave up 5 bases and J gave up 7 bases, with 23 bases separating them. The CDR3 protein is CASSGQRSSSQLGYTF. The CDR3 DNA reads TGTGCCAGCAGTGGACAGCGTTCCTCTTCGCAGCTTGGCTACACCTTC.